This T cell receptor beta chain came from a study of naive and memory T cell subsets. Ligated cDNA underwent four rounds of PCR with nested alpha and beta constant region primers and SP2. TCRdb analysed the 5' RACE reads with MiXCR anew, one entry per CDR3 protein. The sample lists approximately 58,000 distinct CDR3 sequences; under 8.5% were seen once. The library had UMIs added by 3' ligation of an oligonucleotide to TCR cDNA. Adult healthy volunteers gave 2.5 ml peripheral blood for whole-blood RNA. Unsorted total RNA, roughly 1 to 1000 ng, was DNase treated before reverse transcription. The CDR3 is 14 residues long. The ends lost 5 bases at V and 0 bases at J; junction bases unmatched: 4. Germline loops: CDR1 SGHRS, CDR2 YFSETQ. This clonotype has a count of ten or more.

This chain uses TRBV5-1 with TRBJ2-7; 8 nucleotides agree with TRBD2. This TCR derives from a male donor in good health. The DNA for the CDR3 is TGCGCCAGCAGGATGACTAGCGTCTCCTACGAGCAGTACTTC. The encoded protein is CASRMTSVSYEQYF.